What follows are 25 T cell receptor gamma chains derived from one specimen sequenced in a study of γδ T cells in repeated Plasmodium falciparum infection. TCRdb re-called clones from the multiplex PCR reads using CATT. Of around 24,000 gamma-chain clones listed, less than 3.5% are singletons. Bulk repertoires came from Vgamma9/Vdelta2+ or Vdelta2-negative gammadelta T cells flow-sorted from PBMC. Sequences were obtained from gamma-delta T cells from blood. These receptors were collected from a pool of human donors (malaria-infected and uninfected, not separated).

The table lists this clone with many counts. Other DNA sequences from this sample encode an identical CDR3 as well. The gene calls are TRGV9 and TRGJ1 or TRGJ2. Germline V gene data show CDR1 as GITISATS and CDR2 as ISYDGTV (reference sequence). V trimming: 0 bases; J trimming: 10 bases; junction bases outside the gene matches: 3. This CDR3 comprises 11 residues. The CDR3 reads CALWEVRKKLF. CDR3 coding DNA: TGTGCCTTGTGGGAGGTGCGGAAGAAACTCTTT.

On this clone itself: Since a far larger clone is one base different, this is likely a read error. At the DNA level, this CDR3 is encoded by other sequences in the same sample as well. The chain carries TRGV4 and TRGJ1 or TRGJ2. TCRdb gives no J gene; it was assigned here by matching the DNA to germline. V shed 1 base and J 7 bases; nucleotides not matched to a gene: 7. The CDR3 runs 13 residues. Germline CDR1 EGSTGY, CDR2 YDSYTSSV. In DNA, the CDR3 is TGTGCCACCTGGGATGGTAGCTACTATAAGAAACTCTTT. This sequence encodes CATWDGSYYKKLF.

The table lists this clone with many counts. A much larger clone sits a single nucleotide away, making a read error possible. Other DNA sequences in this sample translate to the same CDR3. The CDR3 region has the DNA TGCGCCTTGTGGGAGGTGTGGCAAGAGTTGGGCAAAAAAATCAAGGTATTT. As protein: CALWEVWQELGKKIKVF. V is TRGV9 and J is TRGJP. Germline V gives CDR1 GITISATS, CDR2 ISYDGTV (reference sequence). The CDR3 covers 17 residues.

As to this clone: The protein held in TCRdb is that of a much larger clone and does not match this DNA's translation at residue 10, likely because of a read error; the protein shown is translated from the DNA. The J gene is TRGJ1 or TRGJ2, the V gene TRGV9. The germline gives CDR1 GITISATS, CDR2 ISYDGTV (reference sequence). V was pared by 4 bases and J by 1 base, with 16 bases of the junction left unmatched. This CDR3 spans 17 amino acids. The CDR3: CALWDQPNYSNYYKKLF. The CDR3 coding sequence is TGTGCCTTGTGGGACCAGCCGAACTACTCAAATTATTATAAGAAACTCTTT.

This clone came up a few times. The protein held in TCRdb is that of a much larger clone and does not match this DNA's translation at residue 12, likely because of a read error; the protein shown is translated from the DNA. The V gene reported is TRGV9; the J gene is uncalled. The CDR3 consists of 14 residues. Germline CDR1 GITISATS, CDR2 ISYDGTV (reference sequence). CDR3 region: CALWEVRCGYKRLF. In DNA, the CDR3 is TGTGCCTTGTGGGAGGTGCGGTGTGGTTATAAGAGACTCTTT.

Comments on this clone: The TCRdb protein, from a much larger clone, departs from this DNA's translation at residue 9, likely by read error; the protein shown derives from the DNA. CDR3 residues: CALWEPIGTKKLF. CDR3 coding DNA: TGTGCCTTGTGGGAGCCTATCGGGACTAAGAAACTCTTT. The J gene is TRGJ1 or TRGJ2, the V gene TRGV9. TCRdb records no J gene; here it was assigned by comparing the DNA to germline. V shed 3 bases, J shed 9 bases, and the junction held 11 bases outside the gene matches. In germline, CDR1 is GITISATS, CDR2 ISYDGTV (reference sequence). There are 13 residues in the CDR3.

This clone was found many times. The protein that TCRdb holds for this DNA derives from a much larger clone and differs from the translated DNA at residue 15, which likely indicates a read error; the protein shown here is translated from the DNA. For the V gene the call is TRGV9; the J gene has no call. The length of the CDR3 is 17 residues. Looked up from germline, CDR1 is GITISATS and CDR2 is ISYDGTV (reference sequence). The CDR3 bases are TGTGCCTTGTGGGAGGTCTTTTCCCAAAGGACTGGTTGGTTCGAGATATTT. As protein: CALWEVFSQRTGWFEIF.

This clone occurred many times. One base away lies a much larger clone, so this may be a sequencing read error. Within the sample, other DNA sequences also encode this same CDR3. The V and J genes are TRGV2 and TRGJ1 or TRGJ2. CDR1 is EGSNGY, CDR2 YDSYNSKV, per germline. The V and J ends lost 2 bases and 13 bases, in that order; junction bases with no gene match: 11. The CDR3 totals 12 residues. For the CDR3, the DNA is TGTGCCACCTGGGACGCAGGAGGCCTCAAACTCTTT. This translates into CATWDAGGLKLF.

As concerns this clone: TCRdb assigns this DNA the protein of a much larger clone, which departs from its translation at residue 10; this likely reflects a read error, and the protein shown comes from translating the DNA. This rearrangement joins TRGV2 to TRGJP1. Because TCRdb records no J gene, it was assigned here through a match of the DNA to germline. Germline V CDR1 and CDR2: EGSNGY, YDSYNSKV. With 8 bases clipped from V and 1 base from J, the junction kept 19 bases outside the gene matches. The length of the CDR3 is 18 residues. The CDR3 here is CATSQMALKCTTGWFKIF. CDR3 DNA: TGTGCCACCTCCCAGATGGCTCTTAAATGTACCACTGGTTGGTTCAAGATATTT.

A word on this clone: TCRdb pairs this DNA with a much larger clone's protein that differs at residue 3, likely a read error; the protein shown was translated from the DNA. The chain combines TRGV4 with TRGJP2. The J gene was not available in TCRdb and was assigned here by matching the DNA to germline segments. CDR1 is EGSTGY, CDR2 YDSYTSSV, per germline. The CDR3 is 13 residues long. In nucleotides, the CDR3 is TGTGCCGCCTGGGATGGTGGTGATTGGATCAAGACGTTT. Amino acid sequence: CAAWDGGDWIKTF.

As for this clone: This likely reflects a read error, since a far larger clone is one base away. This sample includes further DNA sequences coding for the same CDR3. The chain uses TRGV2 and TRGJ1 or TRGJ2. Here the J gene was assigned by germline matching of the DNA, as TCRdb has none. Germline V CDR1 and CDR2: EGSNGY, YDSYNSKV. V shed 0 bases and J 8 bases; nucleotides not matched to a gene: 7. The CDR3 has 13 residues. The DNA for the CDR3 is TGTGCCACCTGGGACGGGAAGGGTGATAAGAAACTCTTT. Protein: CATWDGKGDKKLF.

Concerning this clone: TCRdb lists the protein of a much larger clone for this DNA, which differs at residue 3, so this is likely a read error; the protein given here is translated from the DNA itself. The chain combines TRGV2 with TRGJ1 or TRGJ2. No J gene was available from TCRdb, and it was assigned here by a germline match of the DNA. The germline CDR1 and CDR2 sequences are EGSNGY and YDSYNSKV. This CDR3 has 13 amino acids. CDR3 protein: CAPWDGVYYKKLF. The CDR3 bases are TGTGCCCCCTGGGACGGGGTATATTATAAGAAACTCTTT.

Concerning this clone: This DNA's translation and the protein TCRdb lists, from a much larger clone, do not match at residue 4, likely due to a read error; the protein shown is translated from the DNA. The V call is TRGV3, the J call TRGJ1 or TRGJ2. Here the J gene came from matching the DNA to germline, since TCRdb omits it. The CDR3 runs 14 residues. Germline values: CDR1 VTNTFY, CDR2 YDVSTARD (reference sequence). In nucleotides, the CDR3 is TGTGCCACCCGGGACAGACACTATTATTATAAGAAACTCTTT. Translating gives CATRDRHYYYKKLF.

By share of the sample, this clone is medium-sized. The same CDR3 also results from other DNA sequences found in this sample. This chain connects TRGV9 to TRGJ1 or TRGJ2. V trimming: 1 base; J trimming: 3 bases; junction bases outside the gene matches: 3. This CDR3 has 13 residues. The germline V gene has CDR1 GITISATS and CDR2 ISYDGTV (reference sequence). CDR3 coding DNA: TGTGCCTTGTGGGAGGTCTCTTATTATAAGAAACTCTTT. Protein product: CALWEVSYYKKLF.

This clone was found many times. With a far larger clone one base away, a read error is the likely cause. In the same sample, other DNA sequences code for this CDR3. The chain joins TRGV9 to TRGJP. CDR3 length equals 17 residues. CDR1 is GITISATS and CDR2 is ISYDGTV in the germline V gene (reference sequence). CDR3 protein: CALWEVRKELGKKIKVF. In nucleotides, the CDR3 is TGTGCCTTATGGGAGGTGCGAAAAGAGTTGGGCAAAAAAATCAAGGTATTT.

To note about this clone: A read error is likely here: a far larger clone is one base away. The DNA is omitted, as the CDR3 cannot be located on it reliably, and the CDR3 follows TCRdb's listing. The sample holds other DNA sequences that translate to the same CDR3. The V gene call reads TRGV9; no J gene was called. The germline V gene has CDR1 GITISATS and CDR2 ISYDGTV (reference sequence). The CDR3 is made up of 28 amino acids, end residues included. CDR3 protein: CALFIIRNSLAVEQHWLSQVSIGRIQHF.

This clone was observed at least ten times. This chain connects TRGV5 to TRGJ1 or TRGJ2. Germline trimming cut 1 base from V and 3 bases from J; bases unmatched to any gene: 15. The germline CDR1 and CDR2 sequences are VINAFY and YDVSNSKD. The length of the CDR3 is 17 residues. The CDR3 DNA sequence: TGTGCCACCTGGGACAGTCCAGCCTTCTATTTTTATTATAAGAAACTCTTT. It translates to CATWDSPAFYFYYKKLF.

In regard to this clone: The amino acid sequence in TCRdb belongs to a much larger clone and departs from this DNA's translation at residue 16, likely a sequencing read error; the sequence shown is translated from the DNA. The V gene is TRGV9, the J gene TRGJP. Germline V lookup: CDR1 GITISATS, CDR2 ISYDGTV (reference sequence). The CDR3 loop spans 17 amino acids. DNA of the CDR3: TGTGCCTTGTGGGAGGTGACTGGTGAGTTGGGCAAAAAAATCAAGTTATTT. Translated: CALWEVTGELGKKIKLF.

This clone has just a few counts. The protein held in TCRdb is that of a much larger clone and does not match this DNA's translation at residue 6, likely because of a read error; the protein shown is translated from the DNA. The chain couples TRGV2 to TRGJP2. Losses at the gene ends were 7 bases for V and 6 bases for J; bases not matched to a gene: 8. In germline, CDR1 is EGSNGY, CDR2 YDSYNSKV. The CDR3 totals 13 residues. This chain's CDR3 is CATCRLGDWIKTF. The CDR3 region has the DNA TGTGCCACCTGTCGTCTTGGTGATTGGATCAAGACGTTT.

This clone was recorded many times. TCRdb lists the protein of a much larger clone for this DNA, which differs at residue 5, so this is likely a read error; the protein given here is translated from the DNA itself. The CDR3 protein is CATWGRPVGYYKKLF. The CDR3 DNA is TGTGCCACCTGGGGCAGGCCTGTGGGGTATTATAAGAAACTCTTT. The chain combines TRGV3 with TRGJ1 or TRGJ2. Germline CDR1 reads VTNTFY; CDR2 reads YDVSTARD (reference sequence). The CDR3 loop spans 15 amino acids.

This clone was seen at least ten times. Other DNA sequences in the same sample also yield this CDR3. The chain uses TRGV9 and TRGJP. The germline V gene encodes CDR1 GITISATS and CDR2 ISYDGTV (reference sequence). The J segment lost 2 bases and the V segment lost 5 bases, leaving 0 bases of the junction unmatched. The CDR3 loop spans 15 amino acids. As DNA, the CDR3 is TGTGCCTTGTGGGGGCAAGAGTTGGGCAAAAAAATCAAGGTATTT. The encoded protein is CALWGQELGKKIKVF.

The sample holds many counts of this clone. The rearrangement links TRGV3 to TRGJ1 or TRGJ2. The junction had 19 bases not matched to a gene; V was cut back by 2 bases and J by 12 bases. The CDR3 contains 15 residues. From germline, CDR1 is VTNTFY and CDR2 YDVSTARD (reference sequence). CDR3 region: CATWDTPHMMAGKLF. The CDR3, as DNA: TGTGCCACCTGGGACACCCCGCACATGATGGCTGGGAAACTCTTT.

This clone was recorded at least ten times. The TCRdb protein comes from a much larger clone and disagrees with this DNA's translation at residue 10, likely due to a read error; the protein given here is derived from the DNA. The genes are TRGV9 and TRGJ1 or TRGJ2. CDR1 and CDR2 from the germline V gene are GITISATS and ISYDGTV (reference sequence). The CDR3 is made up of 12 amino acids. CDR3 sequence (DNA): TGTGCCTTGTGGGAGGTGAAATATAAGGAACTCTTT. It is translated as CALWEVKYKELF.

This clone occurred a few times. TCRdb assigns this DNA the protein of a much larger clone, which departs from its translation at residue 14; this likely reflects a read error, and the protein shown comes from translating the DNA. The chain employs TRGV9 and TRGJP. Here the J gene was assigned by germline matching of the DNA, as TCRdb has none. The CDR3 is 15 residues long. CDR1 and CDR2 from the germline V gene are GITISATS and ISYDGTV (reference sequence). Trimming at V came to 3 bases and at J to 23 bases, leaving 19 bases not matched to a gene. CDR3 DNA: TGTGCCTTGTGGGAGTTCCATACCACTGGTTGGTTCAAGGTATTT. This gives the protein CALWEFHTTGWFKVF.

The sample holds a few counts of this clone. A far larger clone differs by one base, so this is likely a read error. The same CDR3 also results from other DNA sequences found in this sample. The V gene is TRGV9, but the J gene lacks a call. This CDR3 comprises 11 residues. Germline-derived CDR1 and CDR2 are GITISATS and ISYDGTV (reference sequence). CDR3 bases: TGTGCCTTGGGTATTTATTATAAGAAACTCTTC. It specifies CALGIYYKKLF.